The following is a T cell receptor (beta chain) sequence with its context. The data derive from a study of CD8 T cells in Susac syndrome. Reverse transcription of about 0.45 to 1 ug RNA used random hexamers. Using its own MiXCR run on the immunoSEQ multiplex PCR reads, TCRdb lists one record per CDR3 protein. The sample holds approximately 190,000 distinct CDR3 sequences, about 91% seen once. The source material was CD4+ T cells from PBMCs. This sequence originates from a human donor with Susac syndrome.

The CDR3 loop is CASSYSISGNEQYF. DNA for the CDR3: TGTGCCAGCAGTTACTCGATTTCGGGGAACGAGCAGTACTTC. V is TRBV6-5 and J is TRBJ2-7; a possible D gene is TRBD2 (5 bases). This CDR3 has 14 amino acids. V was trimmed by 0 bases and J by 5 bases, leaving 11 bases between them. From germline, CDR1 is MNHEY and CDR2 SVGAGI.